These 28 T cell receptor beta chains originate from one sample sequenced in a study of identical twins. A single record per CDR3 protein comes from TCRdb applying MiXCR to the 5' RACE reads. The data hold nearly 650,000 distinct CDR3 sequences, with roughly 6.6% observed a single time. These data were also filed under a second study, of yellow fever vaccine responses in identical twins.

The sequenced material came from PBMCs. These receptors came from a woman between 18 and 30 years old in good health.

The chain couples TRBV7-9 to TRBJ1-2; possible D gene TRBD1, 5 bases. V was pared by 5 bases and J by 8 bases, with 15 bases between. The CDR3 has 13 amino acids. The germline V gene has CDR1 SEHNR and CDR2 FQNEAQ (reference sequence). In DNA, the CDR3 is TGTGCCAGCAGCGGGGGATCAGTGGGAGGCTACACCTTC. Amino acid sequence: CASSGGSVGGYTF.

The table lists this clonotype with a few counts. The V and J genes are TRBV5-1 and TRBJ1-2, with D unresolved. This CDR3 spans 15 amino acids. The V and J ends lost 4 bases and 0 bases respectively, with 13 bases between them. Germline V lookup: CDR1 SGHRS, CDR2 YFSETQ. As DNA, the CDR3 is TGCGCCAGCAGCCCCTCACAAGGAGCTAACTATGGCTACACCTTC. Its protein product is CASSPSQGANYGYTF. The complete variable domain, with remaining parts taken from reference TRBV5-1 and TRBJ1-2, reads KAGVTQTPRYLIKTRGQQVTLSCSPISGHRSVSWYQQTPGQGLQFLFEYFSETQRNKGNFPGRFSGRQFSNSRSEMNVSTLELGDSALYLCASSPSQGANYGYTFGSGTRLTVV.

The J gene is TRBJ2-5, the V gene TRBV28; D ambiguous. Germline V gene sequence: CDR1 MDHEN, CDR2 SYDVKM. Trimming cost V 5 bases and J 2 bases, with 15 bases left between them. The CDR3 covers 15 residues. The CDR3 DNA reads as TGTGCCAGCAGTCGATCCCCAGAGAGACAAGAGACCCAGTACTTC. It codes for CASSRSPERQETQYF.

This clonotype has only a few counts. The gene calls are TRBV10-3 and TRBJ1-2; 8 bases agree with TRBD1. Trimming cost V 6 bases and J 9 bases; bases outside gene matches: 15. CDR3 size: 15 residues. Germline V lookup: CDR1 ENHRY, CDR2 SYGVKD. Here the CDR3 DNA reads TGTGCCATCAGCCAGGGGGCTTCCCTAACTATGCGCTACACCTTC. It codes for CAISQGASLTMRYTF.

This clonotype was detected only a few times. The chain employs TRBV3-1 and TRBJ2-2; no definite D call. The CDR3 totals 13 residues. Trimming took off 3 bases at V and 4 bases at J, with 6 bases between the two ends. Germline V CDR1 and CDR2: LGHDT, YNNKEL (reference sequence). The CDR3 nucleotides are TGTGCCAGCAGCCATAAATCCACCGGGGAGCTGTTTTTT. Protein: CASSHKSTGELFF.

The rearrangement links TRBV28 to TRBJ2-7; TRBD1 agrees at 10 bases. CDR3 length: 13 amino acids. Germline loops: CDR1 MDHEN, CDR2 SYDVKM. V gave up 8 bases and J gave up 3 bases; unmatched junction bases: 4. CDR3 in amino acids: CASRGQGDYEQYF. The CDR3 DNA reads TGTGCCAGCCGAGGACAGGGGGACTACGAGCAGTACTTC. The full variable domain, rest sourced from reference TRBV28 and TRBJ2-7, is DVKVTQSSRYLVKRTGEKVFLECVQDMDHENMFWYRQDPGLGLRLIYFSYDVKMKEKGDIPEGYSVSREKKERFSLILESASTNQTSMYLCASRGQGDYEQYFGPGTRLTVT.

The sample holds many counts of this clonotype. The chain combines TRBV29-1 with TRBJ1-3; 9 bases align to TRBD1. The CDR3 is 15 residues long. CDR1 is SQVTM and CDR2 is ANQGSEA in the germline V gene. The trim removed 6 bases at V and 2 bases at J, leaving 8 bases unmatched. CDR3 in amino acids: CSVTGGSLPGNTIYF. The CDR3 DNA reads as TGCAGCGTCACAGGGGGCAGCCTCCCTGGAAACACCATATATTTT.

This chain connects TRBV7-9 to TRBJ1-3; no clear D gene. The CDR3 extends over 15 amino acids. The germline gives CDR1 SEHNR, CDR2 FQNEAQ (reference sequence). Trimming took off 5 bases at V and 0 bases at J, with 11 bases between the two ends. The CDR3 DNA sequence: TGTGCCAGCAGCCCCCAGAAGTCCTCTGGAAACACCATATATTTT. It specifies CASSPQKSSGNTIYF. Looking up the rest from reference TRBV7-9 and TRBJ1-3 gives the full variable domain: DTGVSQNPRHKITKRGQNVTFRCDPISEHNRLYWYRQTLGQGPEFLTYFQNEAQLEKSRLLSDRFSAERPKGSFSTLEIQRTEQGDSAMYLCASSPQKSSGNTIYFGEGSWLTVV.

The rearrangement links TRBV20-1 to TRBJ2-3; D tentatively fits TRBD1 or TRBD2 (5 bases each). The CDR3 contains 11 residues. Trimming pared 3 bases from V and 6 bases from J, leaving 7 bases between. Germline V gene lookup returns CDR1 DFQATT and CDR2 SNEGSKA (reference sequence). The CDR3 reads CSARWGDTQYF. The CDR3 bases are TGCAGTGCTAGGTGGGGGGATACGCAGTATTTT.

This clonotype was detected ten times or more. The CDR3, as DNA: TGCAGCGTCTCCTATAGCGGTCGGGCCTACGAGCAGTACTTC. Translating gives CSVSYSGRAYEQYF. V and J are TRBV29-1 and TRBJ2-7; possible D gene TRBD2, 6 bases. CDR1 is SQVTM, CDR2 ANQGSEA, per germline. CDR3 length: 14 residues. Trimming pared 6 bases from V and 2 bases from J, leaving 17 bases between.

At least ten counts were recorded for this clonotype. The DNA for the CDR3 is TGTGCCAGCGGCGAGGGGTACGACGGGGAGCTGTTTTTT. This encodes CASGEGYDGELFF. The V gene is TRBV7-8, the J gene TRBJ2-2, with D perhaps TRBD1 or TRBD2 (5 bases each). Germline CDR1 reads SGHVS; CDR2 reads FQNEAQ. The CDR3 sequence is 13 residues long. The V end was cut by 8 bases, the J end by 7 bases, with 14 bases between.

This clonotype came up a few times. The chain is built from TRBV7-2 and TRBJ1-6; 9 bases map to TRBD1. CDR1 and CDR2 from the germline V gene are SGHTA and FQGNSA. V trimming: 5 bases; J trimming: 14 bases; junction bases outside the gene matches: 13. There are 15 residues in the CDR3. The CDR3, as DNA: TGTGCCAGCAGCACGGCACAGGGGGCGAAAGTATCCCTCCACTTT. It is translated as CASSTAQGAKVSLHF.

Many counts were recorded for this clonotype. The chain couples TRBV6-6 to TRBJ1-5, with a possible D match to TRBD1 (5 bases). Trimming left V 5 bases short and J 3 bases short, with 8 bases between. The CDR3 runs to 13 residues. Germline CDR1 MNHNY, CDR2 SVGAGI (reference sequence). The CDR3 is CASSGADNQPQHF. CDR3 in DNA: TGTGCCAGCAGTGGGGCGGACAATCAGCCCCAGCATTTT.

The chain couples TRBV12-3 or TRBV12-4 to TRBJ1-2; no reliable D call. Trimming left V 7 bases short and J 7 bases short, with 16 bases between. The CDR3 is 13 amino acids. The CDR3 nucleotides read TGTGCCAGCATACGGATGTCGGTCGGTGGCTACACCTTC. It codes for CASIRMSVGGYTF.

The chain recombines TRBV6-6 with TRBJ2-7; D call uncertain. CDR1 is MNHNY and CDR2 is SVGAGI in the germline V gene (reference sequence). This CDR3 comprises 11 residues. Trimming removed 6 bases from V and 6 bases from J, with 9 bases in between. CDR3 protein: CASSRYSEQYF. The CDR3 DNA reads TGTGCCAGCAGCCGATACAGCGAGCAGTACTTC.

J is TRBJ1-2 and V is TRBV5-1; a weak D match, TRBD1 (5 bases). Per the germline V gene, CDR1 is SGHRS and CDR2 is YFSETQ. Trimming took off 4 bases at V and 2 bases at J, with 9 bases between the two ends. The CDR3 consists of 13 residues. The chain's CDR3 is CASSKTENYGYTF. The CDR3 region has the DNA TGCGCCAGCAGCAAGACAGAAAACTATGGCTACACCTTC.

This clonotype was observed a handful of times. This chain connects TRBV10-3 to TRBJ1-1; D not certain. The CDR3 has 13 residues. CDR1 and CDR2 (germline): ENHRY, SYGVKD. Between the trimmed V and J ends, which lost 0 bases and 2 bases, there was a span of 4 bases. Written as DNA, the CDR3 is TGTGCCATCAGTGAGTCCATCAACACTGAAGCTTTCTTT. As protein: CAISESINTEAFF.

This clonotype appeared a few times. The chain uses TRBV28 and TRBJ1-2, with TRBD1 as a possible D gene (6 bases). Germline-derived CDR1 and CDR2 are MDHEN and SYDVKM. This CDR3 spans 14 amino acids. The germline V and J ends were trimmed by 4 bases and 4 bases, with 13 bases remaining between them. For the CDR3, the DNA is TGTGCCAGCAGTTCCGCGGGGGCAGGCTATGGCTACACCTTC. This sequence encodes CASSSAGAGYGYTF.

This clonotype was detected many times. This may be a read error: a much more frequent sequence differs by one nucleotide. This rearrangement joins TRBV5-1 to TRBJ2-1; the D gene is possibly TRBD2 (6 bases). Looked up from germline, CDR1 is SGHRS and CDR2 is YFSETQ. The V gene lost 3 bases and the J gene lost 0 bases, with 10 bases spanning the gap. CDR3 length equals 15 residues. As DNA, the CDR3 is TGCGCCAGCAGCTGGGACTCGAGCTCCTACAATGAGCAGTTCTTC. Protein: CASSWDSSSYNEQFF.

There are a few counts of this clonotype. The chain employs TRBV6-1 and TRBJ2-2; D may match TRBD1 or TRBD2 (5 bases each). The germline V gene has CDR1 MNHNS and CDR2 SASEGT. There are 14 residues in the CDR3. V shed 7 bases and J shed 3 bases, with 12 bases lying between them. CDR3 in DNA: TGTGCCAGCATTGGGGACGGGCACACCGGGGAGCTGTTTTTT. Translation: CASIGDGHTGELFF.

The chain employs TRBV5-1 and TRBJ2-7; D is ambiguous. Germline V gene lookup returns CDR1 SGHRS and CDR2 YFSETQ. The CDR3 loop spans 15 amino acids. Trimming removed 4 bases from V and 3 bases from J, with 17 bases in between. In nucleotides, the CDR3 is TGCGCCAGCAGCCCCCATTACGGTGAAAACTACGAGCAGTACTTC. Residues: CASSPHYGENYEQYF. Variable domain in full (rest from reference TRBV5-1 and TRBJ2-7): KAGVTQTPRYLIKTRGQQVTLSCSPISGHRSVSWYQQTPGQGLQFLFEYFSETQRNKGNFPGRFSGRQFSNSRSEMNVSTLELGDSALYLCASSPHYGENYEQYFGPGTRLTVT.

This clonotype was counted a few times. The V gene is TRBV2, the J gene TRBJ2-7; D could derive from TRBD1 or TRBD2 (6 bases each). Germline CDR1 SNHLY, CDR2 FYNNEI. Trimming pared 7 bases from V and 4 bases from J, leaving 14 bases between. The CDR3 totals 13 residues. The CDR3 region is CASTTQGGYEQYF. For the CDR3, the DNA is TGTGCCAGCACAACCCAAGGGGGGTACGAGCAGTACTTC. Based on the CDR3 plus reference TRBV2 and TRBJ2-7, the full variable domain is EPEVTQTPSHQVTQMGQEVILRCVPISNHLYFYWYRQILGQKVEFLVSFYNNEISEKSEIFDDQFSVERPDGSNFTLKIRSTKLEDSAMYFCASTTQGGYEQYFGPGTRLTVT.

This sequence joins TRBV10-3 and TRBJ2-3, with a weak D call TRBD2 (6 bases). Germline assignment: CDR1 ENHRY and CDR2 SYGVKD. Trimming left V 7 bases short and J 1 base short, with 9 bases between. The CDR3 is 13 amino acids. CDR3 DNA sequence: TGTGCCATCACAGGCGGGGGCACAGATACGCAGTATTTT. This encodes CAITGGGTDTQYF.

This chain connects TRBV12-3 or TRBV12-4 to TRBJ1-2, with D perhaps TRBD1 (6 bases). V shed 7 bases and J shed 5 bases, with 17 bases lying between them. The CDR3 sequence is 14 residues long. This chain's CDR3 is CASTPDRVIYGYTF. The CDR3 DNA follows: TGTGCCAGCACCCCGGACAGAGTTATATATGGCTACACCTTC.

The chain joins TRBV7-9 to TRBJ2-6, with D unclear. V lost 1 base to trimming and J lost 0 bases, with 10 bases between them. The CDR3 totals 17 residues. The germline CDR1 and CDR2 sequences are SEHNR and FQNEAQ (reference sequence). The CDR3 spells CASSLGVDNSGANVLTF. The DNA of the CDR3 is TGTGCCAGCAGCTTAGGAGTAGACAACTCTGGGGCCAACGTCCTGACTTTC.

This chain joins TRBV4-2 and TRBJ1-1, with D uncertain. In germline, CDR1 is LGHNA, CDR2 YNFKEQ. V gave up 0 bases and J gave up 3 bases, with 8 bases separating them. This CDR3 region has 14 residues. This CDR3 reads CASSQDWQDTEAFF. The CDR3 nucleotides are TGTGCCAGCAGCCAAGATTGGCAGGACACTGAAGCTTTCTTT.

This clonotype came up many times. The junction does not match germline at one end; this may be a read error. J is TRBJ2-5 and V is TRBV12-3 or TRBV12-4; no clear D gene. This CDR3 is 11 amino acids long. DNA for the CDR3: TGTGCCAGCAGTTTCGCGGAGACACGCAACTTC. The encoded protein is CASSFAETRNF.

This clonotype was seen only a few times. The rearrangement joins TRBV5-1 to TRBJ2-1; 10 bases fit TRBD2. The junction had 9 bases not matched to a gene; V was cut back by 4 bases and J by 2 bases. This CDR3 is built from 17 residues. CDR1 is SGHRS, CDR2 YFSETQ, per germline. The CDR3 region has the DNA TGCGCCAGCAGCCCGTACGCTAGCGGGAGTCCCTACAATGAGCAGTTCTTC. Its translation is CASSPYASGSPYNEQFF.